This T cell receptor (beta chain) was found in a study of regulatory T cells in long-lasting Graves disease. The CDR3 runs to 13 residues. V was shortened by 2 bases and J by 4 bases, with 8 bases between the two germline ends. Per germline, CDR1 SGHAT and CDR2 FQNNGV. This clonotype was seen many times. Time point reported: newly diagnosed GD, antithyroid drugs for less than 3 months. Making the TCR library involved RNA that had been extracted from PBMCs. Library construction for TCR beta used iRepertoire HTBI primers and Arm-PCR of CDR3 regions. Each CDR3 protein is one row after TCRdb ran MiXCR on the multiplex PCR reads. The sample consists of fewer than 500,000 distinct CDR3 sequences, around 15% of them appearing once. This sample was also put to use in a study of T cells in Graves' hyperthyroidism and ophthalmopathy.

Material: peripheral blood mononuclear cells (PBMCs), obtained at new diagnosis, from a patient treated with antithyroid drugs. This chain connects TRBV11-2 to TRBJ1-2; no clear D gene. The source of this sequence is a man aged 35 to 55 with Graves disease. CDR3 nucleotide sequence: TGTGCCAGCAGCTTATGGGGTGGCTATGGCTACACCTTC. Its translation: CASSLWGGYGYTF.